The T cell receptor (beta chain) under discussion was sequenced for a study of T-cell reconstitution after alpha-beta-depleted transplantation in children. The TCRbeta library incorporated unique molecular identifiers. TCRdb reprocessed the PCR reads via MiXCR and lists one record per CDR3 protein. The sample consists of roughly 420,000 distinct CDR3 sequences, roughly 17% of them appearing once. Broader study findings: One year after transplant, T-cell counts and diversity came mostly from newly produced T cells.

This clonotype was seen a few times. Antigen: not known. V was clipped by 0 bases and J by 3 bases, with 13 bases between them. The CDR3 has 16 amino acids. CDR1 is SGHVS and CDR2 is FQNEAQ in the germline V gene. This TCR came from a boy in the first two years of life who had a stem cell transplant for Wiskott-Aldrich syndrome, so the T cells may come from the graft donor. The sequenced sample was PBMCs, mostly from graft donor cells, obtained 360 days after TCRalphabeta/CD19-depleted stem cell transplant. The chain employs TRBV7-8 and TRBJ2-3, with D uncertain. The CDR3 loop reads CASSLAAVKGTDTQYF. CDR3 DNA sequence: TGTGCCAGCAGCTTAGCGGCAGTCAAGGGAACAGATACGCAGTATTTT.